The clone carrying this TCR beta chain was seen ten or more times. Its matching antigen is unknown. The CDR3 contains 16 residues. V lost 2 bases, J lost 1 base, and 15 bases lay in between. The data were obtained in a study of early T cells in non-severe SARS-CoV-2 infection. Study-wide background: Bulk RNA isolated from unsorted whole blood underwent sequencing; chains were not paired. Notes on the study in general: Anti-spike CD8 responses were favored in VDJdb matching, and private and CD4 specificities were missed.

Individually, cDNA molecules had unique molecular identifiers attached to them. TCRdb processed the 5' RACE reads anew with MiXCR; each CDR3 protein has one entry. The top ten clones hold 3.5% to 4.5% of a sample with tens of thousands of distinct CDR3 sequences, roughly 6% of them seen once. The specimen comprised whole blood, sampled at baseline. This receptor was identified in an adult who was a healthcare worker with PCR-confirmed SARS-CoV-2 infection or an uninfected control (not recorded which). V gene TRBV12-3 or TRBV12-4 combines with J gene TRBJ2-7; TRBD1 is a possible D gene (5 bases). The CDR3 protein is CASSLLGAPKSYEQYF. In DNA form, the CDR3 reads TGTGCCAGCAGTTTACTAGGGGCCCCGAAGTCCTACGAGCAGTACTTC.